This T cell receptor (beta chain) was profiled in a study of identical twins (dated by TCRdb to 2016 to 2018). General notes on the study: To test whether fetal clonotypes persist, the study used deep sequencing on TCR alpha and beta repertoires from monozygotic twins, unrelated adults of various ages, and cord blood. To rule out contamination, the twin experiments were replicated at different times with different library preparation protocols.

Comments on this clonotype: This receptor's antigen is unknown. No base quality values were provided; no much bigger clone lies one nucleotide off.

The study at large found these results: Excess twin sharing in beta out-of-frame sequences was weaker because fewer shared sequences lowered the signal-to-noise ratio. Compared with coincidental sharing between unrelated individuals, out-of-frame TCR alpha sequences shared between twins had an excess of sequences with low generation probability. Out-of-frame TCR alpha sharing in monozygotic twins was systematically underestimated by recombination models, whereas sharing between unrelated individuals was in agreement with the recombination models. Fewer insertions were carried by abundant cord blood beta clonotypes; a weaker similar trend was observed in young adult naive repertoires, while no such trend was observed in memory repertoires. Zero-insertion analyses could be partly confounded by invariant T cells such as MAIT and iNKT, although diverse VJ usage argued against such confounding for most clonotypes. Conclusions relied on cross-sectional statistical analysis, since the same donors could not be followed over many years.

Based on the germline V gene (reference sequence), the CDR1 and CDR2 sequences are DFQATT and SNEGSKA. V was cut back by 1 base and J by 5 bases, leaving a gap of 4 bases between them. The CDR3 starts with the cysteine, ends with the phenylalanine, and has 11 residues. The read is trimmed to its CDR3 DNA, 33 bases read in frame from base 1. Every donor was a healthy Caucasian. Three pairs of female monozygotic twins, all aged roughly 18 to 29 years, made up the twin cohort. Positive isolation kits from Invitrogen were used to isolate the CD4+ and CD8+ T cell populations. The library was made by 5' RACE. Sequencing was carried out with an Illumina HiSeq 2000. Template switching added a universal primer binding site, and the final cDNA carried a unique molecular identifier that allowed TCR cDNA molecules to be counted accurately. Specific primers in the conserved constant-segment region were used to synthesize first-strand cDNA for the TCR alpha and beta chains. To control for contamination, each cDNA library was double barcoded with a SMART-Mk sample barcode plus Illumina barcodes. TruSeq adapter sequences, together with Illumina sample barcodes, were added in two successive PCR steps. Sequencing of the TCR alpha and beta cDNA libraries was done on the Illumina HiSeq platform using custom primers. On the authors' methods: MiGEC processed the raw reads to extract unique molecular identifiers, while MiXCR was used to determine the CDR3 positions. For each individual, recombination models were inferred using an EM algorithm with the repgenHMM and IGoR tools. Shared clonotype analysis was performed with the tcR package in R, normalizing sharing by the product of cloneset sizes. To study raw recombination without the effects of thymic and clonal selection, out-of-frame nonproductive sequences were analyzed. The public reads were run again by TCRdb, first through fastp at Q25 and then through MiXCR, and only productive beta chains were kept. Every entry covers one CDR3 protein and lists the most common genes and DNA from its rows. In this record, the V and J calls reflect TCRdb's handling and not the investigators' own analysis. This sample has roughly 500,000 distinct CDR3 sequences in its table, and approximately 22% of those were observed once. Together, the top ten hold about 0.91% of the sample.

These data also formed part of another study, on T cells expressing NK-cell markers. As described in the second report: Eight or nine donors provided sorted CD3+CD56+NKG2C+, CD3+CD56+NKG2C- and CD3+CD56-NKG2C+ T-cell subsets, whose TCR beta-chain repertoires were profiled. Seven of the eight sequenced donors were HCMV-seropositive and one was HCMV-seronegative. To restrict sorting to alphabetaTCR-expressing T cells, an anti-gammadeltaTCR antibody was added in several experiments. In several donors, the dominant CD3+CD56+NKG2C+ clonotypes were found to rank among the top 10 CD8+ clonotypes and to make up about 1.0-7.0% of CD8+ T cells. Those dominant clonotypes were again the most abundant among CD3+CD56-NKG2C+ cells in a few donors, at about 28.3-65%. It remained unclear whether the expanded NKG2C-expressing T cell clones were specific for HCMV antigens. All eight donors whose samples were sequenced were randomly selected healthy volunteers, three of them men and five women. HCMV serostatus was determined by detecting HCMV-specific IgG in serum with a commercial ELISA kit. MIGEC was used to demultiplex reads and group the reads by UMI, and MiTCR was used to assemble and quantify clonotypes. To exclude erroneous sequences, any TCR cDNA sequence not supported by at least two reads was discarded. The tcR package was used for downstream repertoire analysis, and clonotypes were matched between fractions using CDR3 nucleotide sequence together with V segment. VDJmatch was used to annotate antigen specificity against VDJdb, with one amino acid substitution in CDR3 allowed.

The sequencing sample was made of CD4+ T cells sorted from blood. This TCR came from a woman younger than 35 in good health. The chain is made from TRBV20-1 and TRBJ2-3, with the D gene uncertain. The CDR3 reads as follows: CSARARDTQYF. The nucleotide sequence reads TGCAGTGCTAGAGCCCGAGATACGCAGTATTTT.